The T cell receptor (beta chain) described here comes from a study of identical twins. Via MiXCR, TCRdb re-called the 5' RACE reads, giving one row per CDR3 protein. The sample yields roughly 200,000 distinct CDR3 sequences, more than 6.5% seen once. This clonotype has at least ten counts. What it binds is not known. Study-wide findings and caveats: Out-of-frame alpha sequences shared by twins showed excess low generation probability. Conclusions relied on cross-sectional statistical analysis, not following the same donors.

Germline values: CDR1 MRHNA, CDR2 SNTAGT. Losses at the gene ends were 2 bases for V and 4 bases for J; bases not matched to a gene: 1. This CDR3 has 15 residues. These data were likewise used in another study, on yellow fever vaccine responses in identical twins.

Sequenced material: memory (CD45RO+) T cells sorted from blood. The chain recombines TRBV6-4 with TRBJ2-3, with 12 bases identical to TRBD1. This sequence originates from a woman in her late teens or twenties in good health. This CDR3 is CASSDGTGGPDTQYF. The CDR3 DNA reads as TGTGCCAGCAGTGACGGGACAGGGGGCCCAGATACGCAGTATTTT.